This is a list of T cell receptor beta chains from one sample in a study of CD8 T cells in ankylosing spondylitis. In TCRdb, the 5' RACE reads were re-called with MiXCR into one record per CDR3 protein. The sample has a few hundred thousand distinct CDR3 sequences, around 11% seen once. Sequencing was carried out using blood, either unsorted or a sorted T cell fraction (not recorded which). The receptors here all came from a male donor with ankylosing spondylitis or in good health (not recorded which). CDR3s include the opening cysteine and the closing phenylalanine or tryptophan. A D gene is named only where the DNA matches it firmly. Size is omitted from some rows. Given values are once, few, many or a class for expanded clones.

>TRBV12-3/TRBV12-4|14|TRBJ2-7|.|many
TGTGCCAGCAGTTGGGGGGTCTATGGCTACGAGCAGTACTTC
CASSWGVYGYEQYF
>TRBV7-8|18|TRBJ2-7|.|many
TGTGCCAGCAGCCGACTGAAGGGGGTTGAAAGTGTATCCTACGAGCAGTACTTC
CASSRLKGVESVSYEQYF
>TRBV5-1|14|TRBJ2-7|TRBD2|many
TGCGCCAGCAGCTTAACGGGACTAGTTAACGAGCAGTACTTC
CASSLTGLVNEQYF
>TRBV7-6|12|TRBJ1-3|.|many
TGTGCCAGCAGCTTAGCGAACGGCCCCATATATTTT
CASSLANGPIYF
>TRBV27|15|TRBJ2-7|TRBD1|few
TGTGCCAGCAGTCTACAGGGGGCGTTTCTCTACGAGCAGTACTTC
CASSLQGAFLYEQYF
>TRBV5-1|13|TRBJ1-2|.|many
TGCGCCAGCAGGCGGAGGGACGACTATGGCTACACCTTC
CASRRRDDYGYTF
>TRBV12-3/TRBV12-4|15|TRBJ1-2|.|many
TGTGCCAGCAGTTTCACCCGACTGAGGGGATATGGCTACACCTTC
CASSFTRLRGYGYTF
>TRBV6-1|15|TRBJ2-3|.|many
TGTGCCAGTTCCGAATCTACGCTCAGCACAGATACGCAGTATTTT
CASSESTLSTDTQYF
>TRBV6-1|13|TRBJ1-1|.|.
TGTGCCAGTGGGAACAGGGTAGGGACTGAAGCTTTCTTT
CASGNRVGTEAFF
>TRBV7-7|15|TRBJ2-5|.|many
TGTGCCAGCAGCTTGGGGTCGCTGGTATTGGAGACCCAGTACTTC
CASSLGSLVLETQYF
>TRBV20-1|14|TRBJ1-5|TRBD1|many
TGCAGTGCTAGAGATGCGACAGGGAGCCAGCCCCAGCATTTT
CSARDATGSQPQHF
>TRBV7-9|14|TRBJ2-5|TRBD2|few
TGTGCCAGCAGCGGGACTAGCGGGAGAGAGACCCAGTACTTC
CASSGTSGRETQYF
>TRBV6-4|15|TRBJ1-5|.|.
TGTGCCAGCAGTGGGGGATTGTCGGGGCACGGGCCCCAGCATTTT
CASSGGLSGHGPQHF
>TRBV7-9|11|TRBJ2-1|TRBD1|few
TGTGCCAGCAGCTTGGACAGGGATCAGTTCTTC
CASSLDRDQFF
>TRBV20-1|16|TRBJ2-7|.|many
TGCAGTGCTAGCCGTATTCAGCCGGACAGTGGCTACGAGCAGTACTTC
CSASRIQPDSGYEQYF
>TRBV20-1|14|TRBJ1-1|.|many
TGCAGTGCTAGTCGGGGGCTGGGGAACACTGAAGCTTTCTTT
CSASRGLGNTEAFF
>TRBV12-3/TRBV12-4|15|TRBJ2-2|TRBD1|many
TGTGCCAGCAGATCCCCGGGACAGGTGTTCCGGGAGCTGTTTTTT
CASRSPGQVFRELFF
>TRBV6-1|14|TRBJ2-7|TRBD1|many
TGTGCCAGTGGAAGTGGGACAGGTACCTACGAGCAGTACTTC
CASGSGTGTYEQYF
>TRBV6-5|12|TRBJ2-5|.|.
TGTGCCAGCAGTTACGGTAAAGAGACCCAGTACTTC
CASSYGKETQYF
>TRBV2|14|TRBJ1-2|TRBD1|.
TGTGCCAGCAGGGCCGGGACAGACCGGGTGGGCTACACCTTC
CASRAGTDRVGYTF
>TRBV12-3/TRBV12-4|14|TRBJ1-5|TRBD1|many
TGTGCCAGCAGTTTGTCGACAGGGAATCAGCCCCAGCATTTT
CASSLSTGNQPQHF
>TRBV4-1|16|TRBJ2-3|.|.
TGCGCCAGCAGCCACCCACAGGGTATGGACACAGATACGCAGTATTTT
CASSHPQGMDTDTQYF
>TRBV28|16|TRBJ2-7|.|many
TGTGCCAGCCTCAGCAGTTTCTACGGGAGCTCCTACGAGCAGTACTTC
CASLSSFYGSSYEQYF
>TRBV6-5|16|TRBJ2-3|.|many
TGTGCCAGCAGTTACTCCTGGACGACTAGCACAGATACGCAGTATTTT
CASSYSWTTSTDTQYF
>TRBV20-1|16|TRBJ2-2|TRBD2|many
TGCAGTGCTAGGGTTAGCGGGGGCCTGAACACCGGGGAGCTGTTTTTT
CSARVSGGLNTGELFF
>TRBV27|15|TRBJ1-6|.|.
TGTGCCAGCAGTGACCGTAGCTCCTATAATTCACCCCTCCACTTT
CASSDRSSYNSPLHF
>TRBV5-1|13|TRBJ1-2|TRBD1|many
TGCGCCAGCAGCCTACGGGACAGAGATGGCTACACCTTC
CASSLRDRDGYTF
>TRBV7-8|19|TRBJ2-7|TRBD2|many
TGTGCCAGCAGCTCCGATCACCCGACTAGCGGGACGTTCAGGGACGAGCAGTACTTC
CASSSDHPTSGTFRDEQYF
>TRBV12-3/TRBV12-4|15|TRBJ2-5|TRBD2|many
TGTGCCAGCAGTAGGGGACTAGCGGGGGTGGAGACCCAGTACTTC
CASSRGLAGVETQYF
>TRBV27|16|TRBJ2-1|.|few
TGTGCCAGCACCCAATTGGAGGGGTCCCGCTACAATGAGCAGTTCTTC
CASTQLEGSRYNEQFF
>TRBV12-3/TRBV12-4|13|TRBJ2-7|.|.
TGTGCCAGCAGTTTAGTTGCTAGCCGAGAGCAGTACTTC
CASSLVASREQYF